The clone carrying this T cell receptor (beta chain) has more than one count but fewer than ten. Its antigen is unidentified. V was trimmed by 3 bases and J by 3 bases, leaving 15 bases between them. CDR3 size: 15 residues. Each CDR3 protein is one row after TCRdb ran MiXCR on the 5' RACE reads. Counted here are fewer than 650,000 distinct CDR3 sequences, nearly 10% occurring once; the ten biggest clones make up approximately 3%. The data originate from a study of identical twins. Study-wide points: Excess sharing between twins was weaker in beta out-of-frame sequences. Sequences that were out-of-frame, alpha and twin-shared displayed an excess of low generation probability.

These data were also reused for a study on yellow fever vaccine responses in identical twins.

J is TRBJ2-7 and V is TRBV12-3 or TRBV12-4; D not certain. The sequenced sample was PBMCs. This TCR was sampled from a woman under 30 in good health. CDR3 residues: CASSFLRLGHYEQYF. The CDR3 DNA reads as TGTGCCAGCAGTTTTCTAAGGCTAGGCCACTACGAGCAGTACTTC.